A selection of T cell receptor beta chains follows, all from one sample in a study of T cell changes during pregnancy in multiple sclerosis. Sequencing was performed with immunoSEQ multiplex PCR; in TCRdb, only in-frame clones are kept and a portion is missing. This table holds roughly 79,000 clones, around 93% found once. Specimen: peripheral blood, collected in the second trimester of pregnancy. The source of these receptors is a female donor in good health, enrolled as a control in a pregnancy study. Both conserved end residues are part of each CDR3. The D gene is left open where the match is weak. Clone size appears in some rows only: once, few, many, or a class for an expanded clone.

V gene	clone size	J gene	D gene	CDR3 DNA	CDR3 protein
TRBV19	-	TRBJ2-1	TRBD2	TGTGCCAGTAGACCGCGGGGGGGCAACAATGAGCAGTTCTTC	CASRPRGGNNEQFF
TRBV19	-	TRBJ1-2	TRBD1	TGTGCCAGTAGTATAGATGGAGAGGCAGGGGGAAGCTATGGCTACACCTTC	CASSIDGEAGGSYGYTF
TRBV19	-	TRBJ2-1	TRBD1	TGTGCCAGTAGTATAGGGACAGGGGGGGTTGAGCAGTTCTTC	CASSIGTGGVEQFF
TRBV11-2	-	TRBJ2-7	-	TGTGCCAGCAGCTTATCGAGGTCCGCCCCCAGCTGGACATCCGAGCAGTACTTC	CASSLSRSAPSWTSEQYF
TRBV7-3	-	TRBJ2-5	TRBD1	TGTGCCAGCAGCGCCCCAGGGGGAGAGACCCAGTACTTC	CASSAPGGETQYF
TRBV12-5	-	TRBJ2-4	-	TGTGCTAGTGGTCGGGGTGACCTAGCCAAAAACATTCAGTACTTC	CASGRGDLAKNIQYF
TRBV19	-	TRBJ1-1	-	TGTGCCAGTAGTATAGGGAGAGGGAGGCACACTGAAGCTTTCTTT	CASSIGRGRHTEAFF
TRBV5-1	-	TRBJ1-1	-	TGCGCCAGCAGCTTGTTCGGAGGGGAGGGGACTGAAGCTTTCTTT	CASSLFGGEGTEAFF
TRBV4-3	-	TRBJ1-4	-	TGCGCCAGCAGCCAAGATCCGGGTTTGGGGCAGGGAGGGGAAAAACTGTTTTTT	CASSQDPGLGQGGEKLFF
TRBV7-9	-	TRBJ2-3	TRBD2	TGTGCCAGCAGCCTCTTAACCCCAAGCGGGGGGAGGACAGATACGCAGTATTTT	CASSLLTPSGGRTDTQYF
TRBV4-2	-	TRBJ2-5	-	TGTGCCAGCAGCCCCCGGCAGGGTGGGCAAGAGACCCAGTACTTC	CASSPRQGGQETQYF
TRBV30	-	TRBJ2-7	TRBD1	TGTGCCTTTGAGGACAGGGGGACCTTGGGCGAGCAGTACTTC	CAFEDRGTLGEQYF
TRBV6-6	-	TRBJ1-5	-	TGTGCCACCGAAGGGGGGGATAGCAATCAGCCCCAGCATTTT	CATEGGDSNQPQHF
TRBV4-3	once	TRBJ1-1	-	TGCGCCAGCAGCGCCCGGGGGTCGCTTATCGCTGAAGCTTTCTTT	CASSARGSLIAEAFF
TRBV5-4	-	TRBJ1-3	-	TGTGCCAGCAGCTTGGCCGGGGTCTCTGGAAACACCATATATTTT	CASSLAGVSGNTIYF
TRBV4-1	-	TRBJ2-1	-	TGCGCCAGCAGCCCCACTAGTTCCTACAATGAGCAGTTCTTC	CASSPTSSYNEQFF
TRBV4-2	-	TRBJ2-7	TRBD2	TGTGCCAGCAGCCAAGATCCTATGATGGGACTAGCGGGGGAAGAGCAGTACTTC	CASSQDPMMGLAGEEQYF
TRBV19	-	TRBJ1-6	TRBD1	TGTGCCAGTACCCCAGGGACAGGGTATTCGGATTCACCCCTCCACTTT	CASTPGTGYSDSPLHF
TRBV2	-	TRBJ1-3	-	TGTGCCAGCACTCCCGCAGCGGCAGTCCACGCCGGAAACACCATATATTTT	CASTPAAAVHAGNTIYF
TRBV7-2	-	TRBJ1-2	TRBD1	TGTGCCAGCAGCTTAGGGGACAGGGCTTATGGCTACACCTTC	CASSLGDRAYGYTF
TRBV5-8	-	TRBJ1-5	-	TGTGCCAGCGCCTCGTTCGCGAGGGCAGTTAGCAATCAGCCCCAGCATTTT	CASASFARAVSNQPQHF
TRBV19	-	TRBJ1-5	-	TGTGCCAGTAGTTATACTATGACAGGCGTTATAATGGATCAGCCCCAGCATTTT	CASSYTMTGVIMDQPQHF
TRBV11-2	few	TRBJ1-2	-	TGTGCCAGCAGCTTACTCCGGGAAGCGGGCTATGGCTACACCTTC	CASSLLREAGYGYTF
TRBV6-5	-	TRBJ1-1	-	TGTGCCAGCGCCCAGTCGGCGGGGGAAGCTTTCTTT	CASAQSAGEAFF
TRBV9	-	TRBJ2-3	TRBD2	TGTGCCAGCAGCGTCTTTAGCGGGGAGTACACAGATACGCAGTATTTT	CASSVFSGEYTDTQYF
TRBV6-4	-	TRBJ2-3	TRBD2	TGTGCCAGCAGTGAACTAGCGGGGTCAGATACGCAGTATTTT	CASSELAGSDTQYF
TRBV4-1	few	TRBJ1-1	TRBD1	TGCGCCAGCAGCCGACCGACAGGGTACACTGAAGCTTTCTTT	CASSRPTGYTEAFF
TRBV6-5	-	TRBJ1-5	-	TGTGCCAGCAGTTCGACAGCGAGCAATCAGCCCCAGCATTTT	CASSSTASNQPQHF
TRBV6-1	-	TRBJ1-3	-	TGTGCCAGCAGTGAATATATCTCTGGAAACACCATATATTTT	CASSEYISGNTIYF
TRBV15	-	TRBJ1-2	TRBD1	TGTGCCACCAGCAGAGATATTTTCAGGGGGCAAGGCTACACCTTC	CATSRDIFRGQGYTF
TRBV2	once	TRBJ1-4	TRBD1	TGTGCCAGCACCTCACAGGGGTCAAATGAAAAACTGTTTTTT	CASTSQGSNEKLFF
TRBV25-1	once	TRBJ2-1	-	TGTGCCAGCAGAGAGGGTCACAATGAGCAGTTCTTC	CASREGHNEQFF
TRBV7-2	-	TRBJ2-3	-	TGTGCCAGCAGCTTCGCGGGACTTACAGATACGCAGTATTTT	CASSFAGLTDTQYF
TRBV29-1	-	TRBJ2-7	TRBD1	TGCAGCGTTGCCGCCCGTCCCGACAGGGGTTACTACGAGCAGTACTTC	CSVAARPDRGYYEQYF
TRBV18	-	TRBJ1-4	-	TGTGCCAGCTCACCACCCCGGGGGAGTAGTGGAAAACTGTTTTTT	CASSPPRGSSGKLFF
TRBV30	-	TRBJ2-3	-	TGTGCCTGGGAACGGGCGGCGGTGGGGGGAGATACGCAGTATTTT	CAWERAAVGGDTQYF
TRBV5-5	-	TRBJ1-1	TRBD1	TGTGCCAGCAGGACCGGGACAGTGAACACTGAAGCTTTCTTT	CASRTGTVNTEAFF
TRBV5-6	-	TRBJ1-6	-	TGTGCCAGCAGCGCGGCGTCTCGCCTCTATAATTCACCCCTCCACTTT	CASSAASRLYNSPLHF
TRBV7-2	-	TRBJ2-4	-	TGTGCCAGCAGCCACATACAGGAAGCCAAAAACATTCAGTACTTC	CASSHIQEAKNIQYF
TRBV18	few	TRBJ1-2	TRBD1	TGTGCCAGCTCAGCTGGGACAGGTGGGGCCTATGGCTACACCTTC	CASSAGTGGAYGYTF
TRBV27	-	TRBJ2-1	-	TGTGCCAGCAGTCAGACAAGGAATGAGCAGTTCTTC	CASSQTRNEQFF
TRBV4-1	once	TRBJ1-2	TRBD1	TGCGCCAGCAGCCTAAGTCGCGGGACAGTCGGCTACACCTTC	CASSLSRGTVGYTF
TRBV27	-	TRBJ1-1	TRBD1	TGTGCCAGCAGTCATACCCCCGGGACAGTGGTGGTAGAGACTGAAGCTTTCTTT	CASSHTPGTVVVETEAFF
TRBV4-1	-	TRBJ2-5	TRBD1	TGCGCCAGCAGCCAGGCCGGGACAGGGCGCGGCGTAGAGACCCAGTACTTC	CASSQAGTGRGVETQYF
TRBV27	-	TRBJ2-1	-	TGTGCCAGCACCCCTCCGGGCGGGGTAACTGAGCAGTTCTTC	CASTPPGGVTEQFF
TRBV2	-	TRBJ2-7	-	TGTGCCAGCAGTGATTTAAGACAGGTAGGAGGCGAGCAGTACTTC	CASSDLRQVGGEQYF
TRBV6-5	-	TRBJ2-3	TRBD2	TGTGCCAGCAGTTACGGACCTAGCGGGGGAAGAGATACGCAGTATTTT	CASSYGPSGGRDTQYF